The 22 T cell receptor beta chains listed next were all sequenced from one sample in a study of T cell responses to AZD1222 COVID-19 vaccine (dated by TCRdb to the early 2020s). In the paper's terms, the time point label means: baseline before first vaccination. The receptor library was made with the immunoSEQ multiplex PCR assay. Drawn from immuneACCESS, this table holds only the in-frame rearrangements with V and J called that TCRdb kept. Clones are partly lost; checked studies trace under half to an unresolved V gene and leave the rest unexplained. The sample has approximately 73,000 clones on record, over 80% of them singletons. The top ten constitute 2.9% of the sample. This specimen consisted of peripheral blood, obtained on day 0 of AZD1222 vaccination. Every receptor here comes from an adult in good health.

The chain joins TRBV27 to TRBJ2-7; 11 bases fit TRBD2. CDR3 length: 15 amino acids. J lost 4 bases, V lost 5 bases, and 7 bases had no gene match. CDR1 is MNHEY, CDR2 SMNVEV, per germline (reference sequence). CDR3 in DNA: TGTGCCAGCAGTCTCACACTAGCGGGAGTTTACGAGCAGTACTTC. The encoded protein is CASSLTLAGVYEQYF.

The CDR3 nucleotides read TGTGCCAGCAGTTTTGGCAGGTCCTACGAGCAGTACTTC. Its protein is CASSFGRSYEQYF. V gene TRBV27 combines with J gene TRBJ2-7; unclear D gene. Germline V gives CDR1 MNHEY, CDR2 SMNVEV (reference sequence). Trimming stripped 3 bases from V and 1 base from J, with 7 bases between. CDR3 size: 13 residues.

The chain recombines TRBV7-2 with TRBJ2-7; D is uncertain. V lost 2 bases and J 2 bases, leaving 13 bases between the germline ends. There are 15 residues in the CDR3. The germline V gene has CDR1 SGHTA and CDR2 FQGNSA. Here the CDR3 reads CASSLWSAVTYEQYF. In DNA, the CDR3 is TGTGCCAGCAGCTTATGGTCAGCCGTGACCTACGAGCAGTACTTC.

J is TRBJ1-1 and V is TRBV5-4; TRBD1 agrees at 10 bases. This CDR3 region has 16 residues. Germline V CDR1 and CDR2: SGHNT, YYREEE (reference sequence). The J segment lost 1 base and the V segment lost 0 bases, leaving 3 bases of the junction unmatched. The CDR3 DNA follows: TGTGCCAGCAGCTTGGGGGGACAGGGGAAGAACACTGAAGCTTTCTTT. It codes for CASSLGGQGKNTEAFF. Together with reference TRBV5-4 and TRBJ1-1, the CDR3 gives the full variable domain: ETGVTQSPTHLIKTRGQQVTLRCSSQSGHNTVSWYQQALGQGPQFIFQYYREEENGRGNFPPRFSGLQFPNYSSELNVNALELDDSALYLCASSLGGQGKNTEAFFGQGTRLTVV.

V usage is TRBV5-6 and J usage is TRBJ2-1; no reliable D call. Germline V gene data show CDR1 as SGHDT and CDR2 as YYEEEE. The V end lost 3 bases, the J end lost 6 bases, and 4 bases lay between the germline ends. The CDR3 has 11 amino acids. CDR3 protein: CASSSSNEQFF. Written as DNA, the CDR3 is TGTGCCAGCAGCTCTTCCAATGAGCAGTTCTTC. The variable domain in full, with the rest retrieved from reference TRBV5-6 and TRBJ2-1, is DAGVTQSPTHLIKTRGQQVTLRCSPKSGHDTVSWYQQALGQGPQFIFQYYEEEERQRGNFPDRFSGHQFPNYSSELNVNALLLGDSALYLCASSSSNEQFFGPGTRLTVL.

The chain uses TRBV20-1 and TRBJ2-6; tentative D call: TRBD2 (6 bases). This CDR3 is 17 amino acids long. Germline CDR1 DFQATT, CDR2 SNEGSKA (reference sequence). Trimming cost V 3 bases and J 4 bases, with 19 bases left between them. DNA for the CDR3: TGCAGTGCTAGTCGGGGCCCGGGGGAATCCGGGGCCAACGTCCTGACTTTC. Amino acids: CSASRGPGESGANVLTF.

This chain uses TRBV6-9 with TRBJ2-3; no clear D. V lost 8 bases and J lost 2, with 2 bases in between. This CDR3 has 10 amino acids. Germline lookup yields CDR1 MNHGY and CDR2 SVAAGI. In nucleotides, the CDR3 is TGTGCCAGCTCCACAGATACGCAGTATTTT. The encoded protein is CASSTDTQYF.

The chain is built from TRBV7-9 and TRBJ1-2, with 8 bases identical to TRBD1. J gave up 1 base and V 3 bases, and 1 base lay outside the gene matches. Germline V gives CDR1 SEHNR, CDR2 FQNEAQ (reference sequence). This CDR3 contains 14 residues. CDR3 sequence: CASSLGQDNYGYTF. The CDR3, as DNA: TGTGCCAGCAGCTTGGGACAGGATAACTATGGCTACACCTTC.

This clone was observed a few times. The gene calls are TRBV19 and TRBJ2-7; no clear D. V lost 4 bases, J lost 0 bases, and 4 bases lay in between. There are 12 residues in the CDR3. In germline, CDR1 is LNHDA, CDR2 SQIVND (reference sequence). In DNA form, the CDR3 reads TGTGCCAGTAGTACGGGCTCCTACGAGCAGTACTTC. Its protein product is CASSTGSYEQYF. Looking up the rest from reference TRBV19 and TRBJ2-7 gives the full variable domain: DGGITQSPKYLFRKEGQNVTLSCEQNLNHDAMYWYRQDPGQGLRLIYYSQIVNDFQKGDIAEGYSVSREKKESFPLTVTSAQKNPTAFYLCASSTGSYEQYFGPGTRLTVT.

The chain carries TRBV27 and TRBJ1-1; weak D call: TRBD1 (5 bases). V lost 5 bases and J lost 1, with 14 bases in between. Germline loops: CDR1 MNHEY, CDR2 SMNVEV (reference sequence). This CDR3 has 15 amino acids. The CDR3 coding sequence is TGTGCCAGCAGTCGCGGGGGTTTCGGGAACACTGAAGCTTTCTTT. Translated, it gives CASSRGGFGNTEAFF.

This sequence joins TRBV11-2 and TRBJ2-7, with D possibly being TRBD2 (5 bases). The germline V gene has CDR1 SGHAT and CDR2 FQNNGV. V was pared by 0 bases and J by 2 bases, with 17 bases between. The CDR3 is made up of 17 amino acids. CDR3 region: CASSLDSGLQSTYEQYF. The DNA of the CDR3 is TGTGCCAGCAGCTTAGATTCGGGGTTACAATCTACCTACGAGCAGTACTTC.

The chain recombines TRBV5-1 with TRBJ2-3, with a possible D match to TRBD1 (6 bases). Germline V gene sequence: CDR1 SGHRS, CDR2 YFSETQ. CDR3 length equals 16 residues. V was pared by 4 bases and J by 0 bases, with 15 bases between. This CDR3 is CASSPGQHSSTDTQYF. The DNA for the CDR3 is TGCGCCAGCAGCCCCGGACAGCATTCTAGCACAGATACGCAGTATTTT.

J is TRBJ2-5 and V is TRBV25-1; 9 bases are shared with TRBD2. V shed 7 bases and J 4 bases; nucleotides not matched to a gene: 1. CDR3 length equals 12 residues. CDR1 is MGHDK and CDR2 is SYGVNS in the germline V gene. Here the CDR3 reads CASMRGGETQYF. CDR3 coding DNA: TGTGCCAGCATGCGGGGGGGAGAGACCCAGTACTTC.

This clone was seen a single time. V is TRBV2 and J is TRBJ1-3; no reliable D call. The CDR3 loop spans 15 amino acids. Trimming took off 6 bases at V and 0 bases at J, with 12 bases between the two ends. Germline CDR1 reads SNHLY; CDR2 reads FYNNEI. The CDR3 DNA reads as TGTGCCAGCAGGTCCCGGACCAACTCTGGAAACACCATATATTTT. This sequence encodes CASRSRTNSGNTIYF.

This chain connects TRBV14 to TRBJ1-2, with D possibly matching TRBD1 (6 bases). Germline V lookup: CDR1 SGHDN, CDR2 FVKESK. V lost 1 base, J lost 6 bases, and 12 bases lay in between. The CDR3 has 14 residues. DNA for the CDR3: TGTGCCAGCAGCCAAGTCAGGGGAGGGGATGGCTACACCTTC. Translation: CASSQVRGGDGYTF.

This clone has just a few counts. The chain uses TRBV27 and TRBJ2-7; 12 nucleotides line up with TRBD1. In germline, CDR1 is MNHEY, CDR2 SMNVEV (reference sequence). V lost 0 bases and J lost 1; bases outside the gene matches: 1. The CDR3 extends over 16 amino acids. The CDR3 spells CASSLSGQGASYEQYF. For the CDR3, the DNA is TGTGCCAGCAGTTTATCGGGACAGGGGGCATCCTACGAGCAGTACTTC.

The rearrangement uses TRBV3-1 (or the pseudogene TRBV3-2) and TRBJ2-1; 8 bases agree with TRBD2. This CDR3 has 15 amino acids. The trim removed 3 bases at V and 7 bases at J, leaving 8 bases unmatched. Germline V gene lookup returns CDR1 LGHDT and CDR2 YNNKEL (reference sequence). CDR3 amino acids: CASSHFREGENEQFF. For the CDR3, the DNA is TGTGCCAGCAGCCATTTCCGGGAGGGCGAAAATGAGCAGTTCTTC.

The chain links TRBV6-2 or TRBV6-3 to TRBJ2-1; TRBD2 agrees at 15 bases. The length of the CDR3 is 17 residues. CDR1 MNHEY and CDR2 SVGEGT come from the germline V gene. V was clipped by 6 bases and J by 8 bases; unmatched bases: 11. In DNA form, the CDR3 reads TGTGCCAGCAGCGACGGACTAGCGGGAGGGGTCTTGGATGAGCAGTTCTTC. Encoded protein: CASSDGLAGGVLDEQFF.

The chain has TRBV2 and TRBJ2-1, with 9 bases identical to TRBD2. Trimming removed 3 bases from V and 9 bases from J; junction bases left unmatched: 3. Germline CDR1 SNHLY, CDR2 FYNNEI. This CDR3 is 13 amino acids long. The CDR3 reads CASSEGLASEQFF. The DNA of the CDR3 is TGTGCCAGCAGTGAGGGACTAGCTAGTGAGCAGTTCTTC.

This chain connects TRBV18 to TRBJ2-2; 7 bases map to TRBD1. The CDR3 extends over 14 amino acids. The germline CDR1 and CDR2 sequences are KGHSH and LQKENI. The trim removed 3 bases at V and 3 bases at J, leaving 1 base unmatched. The CDR3 is CASSPGTDTGELFF. CDR3 sequence (DNA): TGTGCCAGCTCACCCGGGACAGACACCGGGGAGCTGTTTTTT.

This clone is a singleton in its sample. V usage is TRBV7-8 and J usage is TRBJ1-1; D remains unclear. Germline V gives CDR1 SGHVS, CDR2 FQNEAQ. This CDR3 comprises 13 residues. Trimming stripped 5 bases from V and 4 bases from J, with 11 bases between. This chain's CDR3 is CASSPRFGTEAFF. CDR3 DNA: TGTGCCAGCAGCCCCCGCTTCGGCACTGAAGCTTTCTTT.

The gene calls are TRBV18 and TRBJ2-7; 8 bases are shared with TRBD1. V dropped 3 bases and J dropped 7; count of bases not matched to a gene: 11. In germline, CDR1 is KGHSH, CDR2 LQKENI. The CDR3 length is 15 residues. The CDR3 DNA follows: TGTGCCAGCTCACCGGACCAGACAGGGGACGGGGAGCAGTACTTC. It specifies CASSPDQTGDGEQYF.